This entry features one T cell receptor beta chain sequence. What it binds is not known. The time point: week 47, end of study. Every vaccination contained 300 ug of the mutant IDH1 20-mer peptide and was paired with topical imiquimod. This sample stems from a study of a mutant IDH1 vaccine in newly diagnosed glioma. TCRdb's table, derived via immunoSEQ multiplex PCR, lists solely in-frame clones and lacks some. This table holds tens of thousands of clones, approximately 80% found once. Whole-study results and caveats: Pseudoprogression appears to have had no connection to changes in top peripheral T cell clonotypes.

This CDR3 contains 13 residues. V shed 5 bases, J shed 8 bases, and the junction held 8 bases outside the gene matches. In germline, CDR1 is SNHLY, CDR2 FYNNEI. The source is a woman in her 40s with glioma. Some clones in this sample may be carry-over from other donors' samples. Sample: PBMCs, taken from a glioma patient whose treatment included an IDH1 peptide vaccine. The gene calls are TRBV2 and TRBJ1-1; TRBD1 matches 7 bases. The CDR3 DNA reads TGTGCCAGCAGTATACCCGGGACAGCGGAAGCTTTCTTT. Its translation: CASSIPGTAEAFF.